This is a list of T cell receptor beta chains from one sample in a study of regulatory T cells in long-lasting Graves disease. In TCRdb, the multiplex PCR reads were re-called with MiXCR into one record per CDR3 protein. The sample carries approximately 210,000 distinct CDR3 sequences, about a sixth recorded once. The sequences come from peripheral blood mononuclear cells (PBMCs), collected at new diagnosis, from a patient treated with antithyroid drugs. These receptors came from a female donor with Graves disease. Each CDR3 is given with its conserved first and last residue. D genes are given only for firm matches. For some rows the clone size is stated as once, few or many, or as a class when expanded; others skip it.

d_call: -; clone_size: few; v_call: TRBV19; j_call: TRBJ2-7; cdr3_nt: TGTGCCAGTAGACCCCTCGACAAGAGGGGCACCGAGCAGTACTTC; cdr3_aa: CASRPLDKRGTEQYF
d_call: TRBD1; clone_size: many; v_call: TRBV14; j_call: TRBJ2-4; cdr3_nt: TGTGCCAGCAGCCGACGGGACAGGGGGATTCAGTACTTC; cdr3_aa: CASSRRDRGIQYF
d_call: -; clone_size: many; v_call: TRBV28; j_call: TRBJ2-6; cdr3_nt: TGTGCCAGCAGAAGACAGGTGGGGGGGCTCTCTGGGGCCAACGTCCTGACTTTC; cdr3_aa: CASRRQVGGLSGANVLTF
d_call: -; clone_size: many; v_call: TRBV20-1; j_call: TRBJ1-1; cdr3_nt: TGCAGTGCTAGTCGCCAAGAGCCTGAAGCTTTCTTT; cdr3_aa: CSASRQEPEAFF
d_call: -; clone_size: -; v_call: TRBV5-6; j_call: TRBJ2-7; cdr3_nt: TGTGCCAGCAGCCACCTTAGAGGCAGCCATTTAGACCCTGCCTACGAGCAGTACTTC; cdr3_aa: CASSHLRGSHLDPAYEQYF
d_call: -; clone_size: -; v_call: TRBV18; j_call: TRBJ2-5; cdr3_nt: TGTGCCAGCTCACCGATTGGGGAAGAGACCCAGTACTTC; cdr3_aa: CASSPIGEETQYF
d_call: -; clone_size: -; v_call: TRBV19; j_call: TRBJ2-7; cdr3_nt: TGTGCCAGTAGTATGGACCCGGGCTACGAGCAGTACTTC; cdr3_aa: CASSMDPGYEQYF
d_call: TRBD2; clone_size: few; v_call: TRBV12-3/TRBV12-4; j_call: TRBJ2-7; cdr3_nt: TGTGCCAGCACCCGGGGGGCTAGCGGGAGGGCCGGGTACGAGCAGTACTTC; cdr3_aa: CASTRGASGRAGYEQYF
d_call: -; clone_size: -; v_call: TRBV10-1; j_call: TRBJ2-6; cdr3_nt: TGCGCCAGCAGTGACGGGGAGAACTCTGGGGCCAACGTCCTGACTTTC; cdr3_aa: CASSDGENSGANVLTF
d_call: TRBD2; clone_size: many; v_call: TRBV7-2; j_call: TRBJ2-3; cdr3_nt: TGTGCCAGCACCCCGGCTAGCGGGAGGGATACGCAGTATTTT; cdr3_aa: CASTPASGRDTQYF
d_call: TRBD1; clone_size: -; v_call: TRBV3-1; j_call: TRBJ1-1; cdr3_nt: TGTGCCGGCAGCCAATTACACAGGGGAACTGAAGCTTTCTTT; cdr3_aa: CAGSQLHRGTEAFF
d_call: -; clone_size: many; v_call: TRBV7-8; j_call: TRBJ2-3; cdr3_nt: TGTGCCAGCAGCTTAGAACGTCTGGGCCATACGCAGTATTTT; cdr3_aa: CASSLERLGHTQYF
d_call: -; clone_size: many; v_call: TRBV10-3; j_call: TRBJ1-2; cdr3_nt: TGTGCCATCAGTGAACCCGGGACAATCGGGGTCTATGGCTACACCTTC; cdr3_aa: CAISEPGTIGVYGYTF
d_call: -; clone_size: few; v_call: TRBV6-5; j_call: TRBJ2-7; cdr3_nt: TGTGCCAGCAGTTACAAGGACGACTCCTACGAGCAGTACTTC; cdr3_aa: CASSYKDDSYEQYF
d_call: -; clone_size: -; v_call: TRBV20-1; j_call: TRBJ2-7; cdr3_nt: TGCAGTGCTCGGCACCGCACCTCCTCAAGTTCCTACGAGCAGTACTTC; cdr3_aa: CSARHRTSSSSYEQYF
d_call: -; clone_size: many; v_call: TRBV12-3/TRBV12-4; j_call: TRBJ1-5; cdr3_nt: TGTGCCAGCAGTAGTGGCAGGGGCAATCAGCCCCAGCATTTT; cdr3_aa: CASSSGRGNQPQHF
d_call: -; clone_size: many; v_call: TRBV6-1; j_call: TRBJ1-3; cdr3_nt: TGTGCCAGCATGTCTGGGTATGGAAACACCATATATTTT; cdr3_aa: CASMSGYGNTIYF
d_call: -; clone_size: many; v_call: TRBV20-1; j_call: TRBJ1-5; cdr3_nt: TGCAGTGCTAGCGTGGGGCTCGATCAGCCCCAGCATTTT; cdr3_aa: CSASVGLDQPQHF
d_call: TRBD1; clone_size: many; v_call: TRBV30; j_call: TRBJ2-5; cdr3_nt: TGTGCCTGGAGCAAGCAGACAGGGGGCAGGGAGACCCAGTACTTC; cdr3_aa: CAWSKQTGGRETQYF
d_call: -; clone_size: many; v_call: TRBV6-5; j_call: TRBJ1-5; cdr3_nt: TGTGCCAGCAGTTACCTCCAGGAGGTTCAGCCCCAGCATTTT; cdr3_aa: CASSYLQEVQPQHF
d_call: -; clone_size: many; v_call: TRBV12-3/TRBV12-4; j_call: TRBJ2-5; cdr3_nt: TGTGCCAGCAGTTTAAGTAGCGAAGAGACCCAGTACTTC; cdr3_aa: CASSLSSEETQYF
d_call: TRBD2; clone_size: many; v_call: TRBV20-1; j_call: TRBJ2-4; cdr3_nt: TGCAGTGCTAGAGATGGGCTAGCGGGCATTCAGTACTTC; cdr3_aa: CSARDGLAGIQYF
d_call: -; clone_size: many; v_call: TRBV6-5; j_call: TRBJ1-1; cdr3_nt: TGTGCCAGCAGTTACGTGAGACAAGGGGAAGCTTTCTTT; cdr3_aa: CASSYVRQGEAFF
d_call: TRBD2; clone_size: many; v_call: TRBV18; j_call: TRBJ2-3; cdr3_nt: TGTGCCAGCTCGAAAGGGACTAGCGGGACGGATACGCAGTATTTT; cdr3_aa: CASSKGTSGTDTQYF
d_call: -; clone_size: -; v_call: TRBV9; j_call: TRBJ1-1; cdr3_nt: TGCGCCAGCAGCGTAGAAGACACTGAAGCTTTCTTT; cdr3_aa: CASSVEDTEAFF
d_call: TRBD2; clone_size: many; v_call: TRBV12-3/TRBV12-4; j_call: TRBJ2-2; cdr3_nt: TGTGCCAGCAGTTTACTAGCGGGAGGTTACGGGGAGCTGTTTTTT; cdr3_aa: CASSLLAGGYGELFF